The present T cell receptor (beta chain) was sequenced within a study of T cell repertoires in cytomegalovirus infection. Turning to the study itself: Recently identified HLA-C-restricted CMV epitopes were used, and well-studied HLA-B-restricted CMV epitopes were used as well. Public TCR beta signatures marked donors with CMV infection and the matching HLA.

TCRdb re-derived calls from the reads in MiXCR, one entry per CDR3 protein. The table records roughly 920,000 distinct CDR3 sequences, about a third of them present only once. Germline assignment: CDR1 MNHEY and CDR2 SMNVEV (reference sequence). V shed 5 bases and J 1 base; nucleotides not matched to a gene: 6. CDR3 length equals 15 residues. Remarks on this clonotype: Its antigen is undetermined.

General study points: Ex vivo responses were dominated by HLA-C-restricted CMV-specific TCR beta clonotypes. Summed frequency of public TCR beta families distinguished CMV carriers with the relevant HLA.

The sequenced sample was cultured CD8+ T cells from PBMCs, obtained from culture after CMV antigen stimulation. This receptor was obtained from a human donor in good health (CMV status not recorded). Some clones in this sample may be carry-over from other donors' samples. This chain connects TRBV27 to TRBJ1-1; TRBD1 aligns across 8 bases. CDR3 protein: CASSQLGTGNTEAFF. As DNA, the CDR3 is TGTGCCAGCAGTCAACTAGGGACAGGGAACACTGAAGCTTTCTTT.